Listed here are 12 T cell receptor beta chains from one sample, sequenced in a study of T cell responses to AZD1222 COVID-19 vaccine. TCRdb's copy holds only in-frame clones and misses some; the assay was immunoSEQ multiplex PCR. The profile covers roughly 81,000 clones, with 80% to 90% appearing a single time and about 7.5% taken by the ten largest. The sample was peripheral blood, taken on day 0 of AZD1222 vaccination. These receptors were taken from an adult in good health.

The rearrangement links TRBV7-9 to TRBJ1-4; possibly TRBD1 for D (6 bases). The length of the CDR3 is 15 residues. V lost 1 base, J lost 3 bases, and 9 bases lay in between. The germline gives CDR1 SEHNR, CDR2 FQNEAQ (reference sequence). CDR3 bases: TGTGCCAGCAGCTTAGGTGGACAGCCTAATGAAAAACTGTTTTTT. Translated, it gives CASSLGGQPNEKLFF.

This chain uses TRBV6-2 or TRBV6-3 with TRBJ1-5, with 7 bases identical to TRBD1. This CDR3 region has 17 residues. The germline gives CDR1 MNHEY, CDR2 SVGEGT. Losses at the gene ends were 1 base for V and 2 bases for J; bases not matched to a gene: 8. CDR3 region: CASSYLGRGQGNQPQHF. The CDR3 DNA sequence: TGTGCCAGCAGTTACTTAGGAAGGGGGCAAGGCAATCAGCCCCAGCATTTT.

The V gene is TRBV23-1, the J gene TRBJ1-5; D call uncertain. TRBV23-1 is an ORF, and what it does is uncertain. V lost 8 bases and J lost 0, with 20 bases in between. The CDR3 is 17 residues long. The CDR3 here is CASPPGDTGPSNQPQHF. CDR3 DNA sequence: TGCGCCAGCCCACCAGGCGACACTGGACCTAGCAATCAGCCCCAGCATTTT.

The J gene is TRBJ1-4, the V gene TRBV5-5; a weak D match, TRBD1 (5 bases). Between the trimmed V and J ends, which lost 4 bases and 1 base, there was a span of 11 bases. This CDR3 has 15 amino acids. In germline, CDR1 is SGHKS, CDR2 YYEKEE (reference sequence). The CDR3 reads CASSGDGRTNEKLFF. CDR3 sequence (DNA): TGTGCCAGCAGCGGGGACGGAAGAACTAATGAAAAACTGTTTTTT. Full variable domain (missing parts from reference TRBV5-5 and TRBJ1-4): DAGVTQSPTHLIKTRGQQVTLRCSPISGHKSVSWYQQVLGQGPQFIFQYYEKEERGRGNFPDRFSARQFPNYSSELNVNALLLGDSALYLCASSGDGRTNEKLFFGSGTQLSVL.

This chain uses TRBV30 with TRBJ1-2, with 7 bases lining up with TRBD1. V trimming: 1 base; J trimming: 3 bases; junction bases outside the gene matches: 8. Germline V gives CDR1 GTSNPN, CDR2 SVGIG (reference sequence). The CDR3 has 15 amino acids. The CDR3 nucleotides are TGTGCCTGGAGTGCCCCCGGGACAGTGTACTATGGCTACACCTTC. Protein: CAWSAPGTVYYGYTF.

The chain has TRBV7-2 and TRBJ2-3; 9 nucleotides align to TRBD2. The germline V gene has CDR1 SGHTA and CDR2 FQGNSA. This CDR3 is 15 amino acids long. Trimming cost V 4 bases and J 2 bases; bases outside gene matches: 4. Here the CDR3 DNA reads TGTGCCAGCAGCTCCGCTAGCGGGGACACAGATACGCAGTATTTT. Translated, it gives CASSSASGDTDTQYF.

This chain connects TRBV7-9 to TRBJ2-5; 9 nucleotides match TRBD1. The germline CDR1 and CDR2 sequences are SEHNR and FQNEAQ (reference sequence). V was clipped by 6 bases and J by 2 bases; unmatched bases: 4. The CDR3 contains 14 residues. Here the CDR3 DNA reads TGTGCCAGCAGTTGGGACAGGGTACAAGAGACCCAGTACTTC. It is translated as CASSWDRVQETQYF.

This clone has only one observation. The chain combines TRBV7-8 with TRBJ1-5; D remains unclear. CDR1 is SGHVS, CDR2 FQNEAQ, per germline. The CDR3 length is 16 residues. Trimming shortened V by 5 bases and J by 3 bases, and 17 bases separated the two germline ends. CDR3 sequence: CASSARGWVANQPQHF. CDR3 sequence (DNA): TGTGCCAGCAGCGCCCGAGGTTGGGTCGCCAATCAGCCCCAGCATTTT.

The rearrangement uses TRBV24-1 and TRBJ1-1; D remains ambiguous. V gave up 8 bases and J gave up 7 bases, with 10 bases separating them. Germline lookup yields CDR1 KGHDR and CDR2 SFDVKD. The CDR3 length is 11 residues. DNA for the CDR3: TGTGCCACCACCTCTGGGAATGAAGCTTTCTTT. Its protein is CATTSGNEAFF.

The chain links TRBV7-3 to TRBJ2-2; D tentatively reads TRBD1 or TRBD2 (5 bases each). The CDR3 is 13 amino acids. The V end was cut by 8 bases, the J end by 1 base, with 8 bases between. The germline gives CDR1 SGHTA, CDR2 FQGTGA. The CDR3 reads CASGTKNTGELFF. The CDR3 DNA is TGTGCCAGCGGGACCAAGAACACCGGGGAGCTGTTTTTT. Full variable domain (outside the CDR3, taken from reference TRBV7-3 and TRBJ2-2): GAGVSQTPSNKVTEKGKYVELRCDPISGHTALYWYRQSLGQGPEFLIYFQGTGAADDSGLPNDRFFAVRPEGSVSTLKIQRTERGDSAVYLCASGTKNTGELFFGEGSRLTVL.

The V gene is TRBV5-1, the J gene TRBJ2-3, with D tentatively TRBD1 or TRBD2 (5 bases each). The CDR3 has 14 residues. V lost 3 bases and J 3 bases, leaving 11 bases between the germline ends. CDR1 SGHRS and CDR2 YFSETQ come from the germline V gene. The CDR3 is CASSWGSGTDTQYF. CDR3 DNA: TGCGCCAGCAGCTGGGGCTCGGGGACAGATACGCAGTATTTT.

J is TRBJ1-3 and V is TRBV10-1; D gene ambiguous. The V end lost 3 bases, the J end lost 0 bases, and 6 bases lay between the germline ends. Per germline, CDR1 WNHNN and CDR2 SYGVQD (reference sequence). CDR3 size: 14 residues. CDR3 sequence: CASSDDGSGNTIYF. The DNA for the CDR3 is TGCGCCAGCAGTGATGACGGCTCTGGAAACACCATATATTTT.